The T cell receptor (beta chain) under discussion was sequenced for a study of blood T cell repertoires in COVID-19. The wider study: Material from acute and convalescent COVID-19 was sourced from the United States, Italy and Spain.

The CDR3 is 15 residues long. Germline V lookup: CDR1 MNHEY, CDR2 SVGAGI. V was clipped by 6 bases and J by 1 base, with 16 bases between them. The table came from immunoSEQ multiplex PCR; TCRdb's copy has only in-frame clones and leaves some out. Seen here are 100,000 or so clones, about 87% observed once, and the top ten hold over 0.45%. The sequence derives from a man between 60 and 75 years old with acute or convalescent COVID-19. The rearrangement joins TRBV6-5 to TRBJ2-7, with D tentatively TRBD1 (6 bases). Material: peripheral blood. The CDR3 region is CASRIGQSGSYEQYF. The CDR3 DNA follows: TGTGCCAGCAGAATTGGACAGTCGGGATCCTACGAGCAGTACTTC.